The 2 T cell receptor beta chains in this list originate from one sample, sequenced in a study of beta chain features in type 1 diabetes (dated by TCRdb to 2017 to 2018). Beyond this particular receptor, the publication reports: A moderate but significant shortening of TCRB CDR3 length was observed in type 1 diabetes patients in all four CD4+ subsets.

Their cognate antigens are unknown. The library was produced with the immunoSEQ multiplex PCR assay. The High Capacity cDNA Reverse Transcription Kit was used to reverse transcribe all of the isolated RNA, meaning that expressed TCRB transcripts were what got sequenced. Drawn from immuneACCESS, this table holds only the in-frame rearrangements with V and J called that TCRdb kept. Clones are partly lost; checked studies trace under half to an unresolved V gene and leave the rest unexplained. This sample has tens of thousands of clones in its table, and roughly half of those were observed once. The leading ten clones occupy about 0.74% of the sample. The sequencing input was central memory CD4+ T cells from blood. These receptors were collected from a man aged 25 to 40 with type 1 diabetes.

This clone occurred once. The CDR3 here is CASSEGGVGGGDQPQHF. The CDR3 DNA is TGTGCCAGCAGTGAAGGCGGGGTGGGCGGGGGTGATCAGCCCCAGCATTTT. The V and J genes are TRBV25-1 and TRBJ1-5; D is possibly TRBD1 (5 bases). Germline-derived CDR1 and CDR2 are MGHDK and SYGVNS. CDR3 length: 17 amino acids. V lost 2 bases and J lost 5, with 19 bases in between.

V gene TRBV5-1 combines with J gene TRBJ2-3, with D perhaps matching TRBD1 (5 bases). CDR1 SGHRS and CDR2 YFSETQ come from the germline V gene. This CDR3 comprises 14 residues. The V end lost 3 bases, the J end lost 1 base, and 9 bases lay between the germline ends. The CDR3: CASSWKTGTDTQYF. The CDR3 bases are TGCGCCAGCAGCTGGAAGACAGGCACAGATACGCAGTATTTT.